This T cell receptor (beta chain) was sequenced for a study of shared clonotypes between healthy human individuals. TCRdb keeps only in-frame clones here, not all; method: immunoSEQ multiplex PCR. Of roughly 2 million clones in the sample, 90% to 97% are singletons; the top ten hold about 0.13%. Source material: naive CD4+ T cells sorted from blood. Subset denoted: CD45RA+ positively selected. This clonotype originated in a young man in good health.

CDR3 in amino acids: CASSRTGEPPELFF. In DNA form, the CDR3 reads TGTGCCAGCAGTCGGACAGGGGAACCCCCGGAACTGTTTTTT. This chain connects TRBV27 to TRBJ1-4, with TRBD1 identical over 9 bases. The CDR3 totals 14 residues. The germline gives CDR1 MNHEY, CDR2 SMNVEV (reference sequence). V shed 5 bases, J shed 12 bases, and the junction held 10 bases outside the gene matches.